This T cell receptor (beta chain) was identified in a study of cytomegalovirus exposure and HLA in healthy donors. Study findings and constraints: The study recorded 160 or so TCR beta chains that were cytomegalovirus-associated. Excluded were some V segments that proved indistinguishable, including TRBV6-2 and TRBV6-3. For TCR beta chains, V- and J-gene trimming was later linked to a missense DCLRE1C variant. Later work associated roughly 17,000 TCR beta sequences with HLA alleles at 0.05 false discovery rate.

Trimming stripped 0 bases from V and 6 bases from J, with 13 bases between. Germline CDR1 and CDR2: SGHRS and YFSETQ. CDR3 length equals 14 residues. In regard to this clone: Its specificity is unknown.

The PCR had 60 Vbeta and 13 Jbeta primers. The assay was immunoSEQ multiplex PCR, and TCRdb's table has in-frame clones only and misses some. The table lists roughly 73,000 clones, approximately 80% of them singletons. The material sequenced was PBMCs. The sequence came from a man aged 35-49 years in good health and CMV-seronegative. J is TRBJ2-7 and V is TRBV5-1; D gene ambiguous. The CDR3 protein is CASSLVSQECEQYF. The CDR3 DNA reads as TGCGCCAGCAGCTTGGTCAGCCAGGAATGCGAGCAGTACTTC.